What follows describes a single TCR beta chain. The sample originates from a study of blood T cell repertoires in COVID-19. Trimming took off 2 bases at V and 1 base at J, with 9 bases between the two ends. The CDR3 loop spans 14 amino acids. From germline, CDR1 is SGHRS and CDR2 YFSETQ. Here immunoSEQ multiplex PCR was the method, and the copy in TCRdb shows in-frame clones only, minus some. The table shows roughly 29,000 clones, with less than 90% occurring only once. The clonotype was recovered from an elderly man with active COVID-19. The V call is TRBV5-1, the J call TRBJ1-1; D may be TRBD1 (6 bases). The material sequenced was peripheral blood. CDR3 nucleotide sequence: TGCGCCAGCAGCTTTACAGGGTCGAACACTGAAGCTTTCTTT. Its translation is CASSFTGSNTEAFF.